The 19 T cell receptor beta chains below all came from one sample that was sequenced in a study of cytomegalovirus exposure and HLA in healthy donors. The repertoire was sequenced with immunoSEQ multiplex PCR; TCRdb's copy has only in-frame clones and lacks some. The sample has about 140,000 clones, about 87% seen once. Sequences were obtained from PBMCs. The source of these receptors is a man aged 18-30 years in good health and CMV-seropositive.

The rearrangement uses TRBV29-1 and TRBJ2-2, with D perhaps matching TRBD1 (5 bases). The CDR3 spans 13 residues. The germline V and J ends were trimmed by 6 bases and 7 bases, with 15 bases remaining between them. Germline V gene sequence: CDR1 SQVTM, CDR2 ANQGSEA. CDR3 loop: CSVRLRADGELFF. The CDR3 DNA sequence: TGCAGCGTAAGACTCAGGGCTGACGGGGAGCTGTTTTTT.

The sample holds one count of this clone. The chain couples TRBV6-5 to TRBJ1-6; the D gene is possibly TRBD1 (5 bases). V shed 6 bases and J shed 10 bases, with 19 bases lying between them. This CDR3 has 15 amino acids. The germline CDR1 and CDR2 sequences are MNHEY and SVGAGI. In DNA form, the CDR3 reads TGTGCCAGCAGCTATTCCCGGGGGGAGAGCTCACCCCTCCACTTT. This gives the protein CASSYSRGESSPLHF.

CDR3 in amino acids: CASSLEGAGAYEQYF. CDR3 coding DNA: TGTGCCAGCAGCTTGGAAGGGGCGGGAGCCTACGAGCAGTACTTC. The chain is built from TRBV5-8 and TRBJ2-7, with 7 bases lining up with TRBD2. Looked up from germline, CDR1 is SGHTS and CDR2 is YDEGEE. The CDR3 loop spans 15 amino acids. Germline trimming cut 0 bases from V and 2 bases from J; bases unmatched to any gene: 5. Full variable domain (rest looked up from reference TRBV5-8 and TRBJ2-7): EAGVTQSPTHLIKTRGQQATLRCSPISGHTSVYWYQQALGLGLQFLLWYDEGEERNRGNFPPRFSGRQFPNYSSELNVNALELEDSALYLCASSLEGAGAYEQYFGPGTRLTVT.

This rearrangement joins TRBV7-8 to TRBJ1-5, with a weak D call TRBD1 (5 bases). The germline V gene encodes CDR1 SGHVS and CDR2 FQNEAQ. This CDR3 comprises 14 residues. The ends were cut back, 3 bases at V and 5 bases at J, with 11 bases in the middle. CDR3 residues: CASSFGGEYQPQHF. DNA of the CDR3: TGTGCCAGCAGCTTCGGGGGGGAGTATCAGCCCCAGCATTTT.

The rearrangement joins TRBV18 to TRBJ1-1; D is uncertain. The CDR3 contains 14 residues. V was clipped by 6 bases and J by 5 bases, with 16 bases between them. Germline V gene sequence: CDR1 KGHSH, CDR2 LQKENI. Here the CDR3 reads CASSPVGGLTEAFF. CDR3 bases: TGTGCCAGCTCCCCGGTGGGAGGGCTGACTGAAGCTTTCTTT.

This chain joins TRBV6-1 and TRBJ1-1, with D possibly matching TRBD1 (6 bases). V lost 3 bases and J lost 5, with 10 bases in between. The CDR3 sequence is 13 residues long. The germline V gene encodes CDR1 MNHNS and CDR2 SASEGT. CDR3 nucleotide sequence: TGTGCCAGCAGTGATATCAGGGGTACTGAAGCTTTCTTT. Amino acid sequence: CASSDIRGTEAFF.

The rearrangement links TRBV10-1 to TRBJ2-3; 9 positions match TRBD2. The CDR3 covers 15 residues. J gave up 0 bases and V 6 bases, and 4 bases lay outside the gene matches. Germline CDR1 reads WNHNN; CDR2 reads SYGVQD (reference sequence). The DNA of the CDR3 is TGCGCCAGCAGCCCTCTAGCGGGGAGCACAGATACGCAGTATTTT. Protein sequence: CASSPLAGSTDTQYF.

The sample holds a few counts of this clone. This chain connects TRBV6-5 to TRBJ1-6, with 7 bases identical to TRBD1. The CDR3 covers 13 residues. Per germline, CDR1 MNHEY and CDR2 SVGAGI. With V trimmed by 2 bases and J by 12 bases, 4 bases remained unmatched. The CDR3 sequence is CASSYDTGEPLHF. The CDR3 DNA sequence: TGTGCCAGCAGTTACGATACAGGGGAACCCCTCCACTTT.

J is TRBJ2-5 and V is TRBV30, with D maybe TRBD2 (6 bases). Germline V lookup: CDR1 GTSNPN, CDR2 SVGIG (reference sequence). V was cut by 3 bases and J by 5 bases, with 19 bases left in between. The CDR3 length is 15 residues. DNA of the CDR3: TGTGCCTGGAGCTGGGGAGGTGGGATGGGTGAGACCCAGTACTTC. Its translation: CAWSWGGGMGETQYF.

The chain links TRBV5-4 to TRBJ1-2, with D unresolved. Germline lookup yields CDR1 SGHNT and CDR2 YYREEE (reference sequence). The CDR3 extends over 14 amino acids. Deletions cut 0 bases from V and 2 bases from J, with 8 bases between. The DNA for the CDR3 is TGTGCCAGCAGCTTGGTTGGGCAGAACTATGGCTACACCTTC. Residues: CASSLVGQNYGYTF.

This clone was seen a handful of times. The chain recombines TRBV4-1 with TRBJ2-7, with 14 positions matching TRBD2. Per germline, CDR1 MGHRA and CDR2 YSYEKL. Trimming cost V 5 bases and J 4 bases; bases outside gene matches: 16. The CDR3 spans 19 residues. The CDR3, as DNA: TGCGCCAGCAGCAAGAAGGATCCGGGACTAGCGGGGGAAAAATACGAGCAGTACTTC. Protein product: CASSKKDPGLAGEKYEQYF.

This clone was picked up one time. In DNA, the CDR3 is TGTGCCAGCAGCTTAGATCAAAAGGGGGTGGCTAACTATGGCTACACCTTC. Amino acids: CASSLDQKGVANYGYTF. This rearrangement joins TRBV11-2 to TRBJ1-2, with D maybe TRBD1 (6 bases). Germline V gene data show CDR1 as SGHAT and CDR2 as FQNNGV. Trimming cost V 0 bases and J 0 bases, with 14 bases left between them. The CDR3 extends over 17 amino acids.

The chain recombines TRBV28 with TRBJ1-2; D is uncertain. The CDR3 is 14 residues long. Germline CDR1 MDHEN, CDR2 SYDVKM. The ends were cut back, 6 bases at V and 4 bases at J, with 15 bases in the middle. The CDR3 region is CASSPPWHRYGYTF. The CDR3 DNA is TGTGCCAGCAGCCCCCCTTGGCACCGCTATGGCTACACCTTC.

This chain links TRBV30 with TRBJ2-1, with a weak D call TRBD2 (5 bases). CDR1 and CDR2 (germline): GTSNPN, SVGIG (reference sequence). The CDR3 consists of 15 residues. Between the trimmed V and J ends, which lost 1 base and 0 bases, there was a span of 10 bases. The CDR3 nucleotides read TGTGCCTGGAGTGAGGACTTCGGCTCCTACAATGAGCAGTTCTTC. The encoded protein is CAWSEDFGSYNEQFF.

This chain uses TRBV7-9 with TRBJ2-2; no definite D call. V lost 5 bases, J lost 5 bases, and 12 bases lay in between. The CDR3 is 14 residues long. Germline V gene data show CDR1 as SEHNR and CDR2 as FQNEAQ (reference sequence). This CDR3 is CASSPRRGTGELFF. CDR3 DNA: TGTGCCAGCAGCCCCCGCCGCGGAACCGGGGAGCTGTTTTTT.

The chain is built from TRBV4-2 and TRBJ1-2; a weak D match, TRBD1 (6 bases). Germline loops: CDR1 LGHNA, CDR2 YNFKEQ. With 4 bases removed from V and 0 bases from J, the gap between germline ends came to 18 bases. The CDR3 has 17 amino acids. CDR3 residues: CASSPTPGTTTNYGYTF. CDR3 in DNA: TGTGCCAGCAGCCCTACTCCCGGGACAACGACTAACTATGGCTACACCTTC.

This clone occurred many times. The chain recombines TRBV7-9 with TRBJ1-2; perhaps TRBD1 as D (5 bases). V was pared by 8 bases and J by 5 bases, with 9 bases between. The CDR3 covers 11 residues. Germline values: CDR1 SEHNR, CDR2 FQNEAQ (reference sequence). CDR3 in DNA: TGTGCCAGCCCGGAGGGGTATGGCTACACCTTC. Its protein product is CASPEGYGYTF.

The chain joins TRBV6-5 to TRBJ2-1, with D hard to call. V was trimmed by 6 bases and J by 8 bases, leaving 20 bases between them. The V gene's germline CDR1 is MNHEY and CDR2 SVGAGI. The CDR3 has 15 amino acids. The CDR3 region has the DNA TGTGCCAGCAGAGTAGAGGAAACCAGCTCCCATGAGCAGTTCTTC. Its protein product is CASRVEETSSHEQFF.

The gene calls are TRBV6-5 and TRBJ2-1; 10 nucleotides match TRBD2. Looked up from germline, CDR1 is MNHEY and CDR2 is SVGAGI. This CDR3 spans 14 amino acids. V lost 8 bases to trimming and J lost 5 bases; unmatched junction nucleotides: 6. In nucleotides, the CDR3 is TGTGCCAGCCTCCCTAGCGGGGGAAACAATGAGCAGTTCTTC. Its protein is CASLPSGGNNEQFF.